Listed here is a single TCR beta chain. The data are from a study of beta chain features in type 1 diabetes. The CDR3 covers 10 residues. Germline V lookup: CDR1 DFQATT, CDR2 SNEGSKA (reference sequence). Expressed TCRB transcripts got sequenced, as all isolated RNA was reverse transcribed. The data were produced by immunoSEQ multiplex PCR, yet TCRdb's version contains in-frame clones alone and is incomplete. This sample has over 700,000 clones, with roughly 15% found just once. V is TRBV20-1 and J is TRBJ2-5; possibly TRBD1 for D (5 bases). The origin of this receptor is a woman aged 18-29 years in good health. The sequenced sample consisted of naive CD4+ T cells from blood. For the CDR3, the DNA is TGCAGCACAGGACGGGAGACCCAGTACTTC. Protein product: CSTGRETQYF.